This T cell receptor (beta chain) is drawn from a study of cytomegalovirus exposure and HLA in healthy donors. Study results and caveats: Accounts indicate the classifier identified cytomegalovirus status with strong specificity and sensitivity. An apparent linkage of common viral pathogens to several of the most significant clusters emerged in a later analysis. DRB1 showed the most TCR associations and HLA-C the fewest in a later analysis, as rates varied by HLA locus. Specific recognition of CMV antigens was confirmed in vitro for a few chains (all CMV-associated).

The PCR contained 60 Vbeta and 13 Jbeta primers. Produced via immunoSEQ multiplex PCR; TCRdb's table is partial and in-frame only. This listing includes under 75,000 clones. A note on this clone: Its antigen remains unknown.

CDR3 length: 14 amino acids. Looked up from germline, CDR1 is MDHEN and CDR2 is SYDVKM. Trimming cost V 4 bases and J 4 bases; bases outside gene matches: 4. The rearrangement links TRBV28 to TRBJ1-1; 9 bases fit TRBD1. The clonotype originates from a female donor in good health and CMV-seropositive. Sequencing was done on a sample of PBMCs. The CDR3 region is CASSSQGAGTEAFF. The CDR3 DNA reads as TGTGCCAGCAGTTCACAGGGGGCGGGCACTGAAGCTTTCTTT.